This T cell receptor beta chain was captured by sequencing in a study of blood T cells in healthy people across ages. Every participating donor contributed 9.5 to 10 milliliters of peripheral blood through a draw. The sample holds a few counts of this clonotype. Through a sample-barcoded 5' primer and a J-beta primer mix, a second PCR was run for about 7 to 12 cycles. A single record per CDR3 protein comes from TCRdb applying MiXCR to the 5' RACE reads. The data contain about a million distinct CDR3 sequences, about two fifths of them singletons. The material sequenced was blood. The receptor comes from a man aged 18 to 30 in good health.

This chain's CDR3 is CASSQDPHTKNIQYF. The CDR3 bases are TGCGCCAGCAGCCAAGACCCCCACACCAAAAACATTCAGTACTTC. The genes are TRBV4-3 and TRBJ2-4; no definite D call. The CDR3 has 15 amino acids. V lost 0 bases to trimming and J lost 2 bases, with 8 bases between them. CDR1 is LGHNA and CDR2 is YSLEER in the germline V gene.